This T cell receptor (beta chain) was documented in a study of shared clonotypes between healthy human individuals. Study as a whole: Used for every donor were three CD4 naive, three CD4 memory, two CD8 naive and one CD8 memory plate.

This table comes from immunoSEQ multiplex PCR, and its TCRdb copy is limited to in-frame clones, with some not included. The sample includes over 950,000 clones, about 80% of them seen just once. As for this clone: The same CDR3 is also encoded by other DNA sequences in this sample.

The receptor was derived from a man between 18 and 29 years old in good health. Some clones in this sample may be carry-over from other donors' samples. Sequencing was done on a sample of memory CD4+ T cells from PBMCs. The subset was: CD45RA-negative fraction.

The CDR3 reads CASSLGGRENTEAFF. CDR3 in DNA: TGTGCCAGCAGCTTGGGCGGGAGGGAGAACACTGAAGCTTTCTTT. The chain employs TRBV5-4 and TRBJ1-1, with no clear D. V lost 0 bases, J lost 1 base, and 10 bases lay in between. CDR3 size: 15 residues. Germline V gene data show CDR1 as SGHNT and CDR2 as YYREEE (reference sequence).